This entry lists 8 T cell receptor beta chains sequenced from one sample in a study of shared clonotypes between healthy human individuals. The method was immunoSEQ multiplex PCR; TCRdb's version includes in-frame clones alone and lacks a portion of them. Seen here are about 2,500,000 clones, roughly nine tenths observed once, and the top ten hold around 0.14%. Sequencing was carried out using naive CD4+ T cells sorted from blood. Subset given: CD45RA+ positively selected. These receptors were collected from a man younger than 30 in good health.

The genes are TRBV28 and TRBJ2-7; 7 positions match TRBD1. CDR3 size: 13 residues. The germline V gene encodes CDR1 MDHEN and CDR2 SYDVKM. V shed 5 bases and J 4 bases; nucleotides not matched to a gene: 5. The CDR3 reads CASSTGDPYEQYF. In DNA form, the CDR3 reads TGTGCCAGCAGTACAGGGGACCCTTACGAGCAGTACTTC. Together with reference TRBV28 and TRBJ2-7, the CDR3 gives the full variable domain: DVKVTQSSRYLVKRTGEKVFLECVQDMDHENMFWYRQDPGLGLRLIYFSYDVKMKEKGDIPEGYSVSREKKERFSLILESASTNQTSMYLCASSTGDPYEQYFGPGTRLTVT.

In this sample, this clone turned up a few times. V usage is TRBV19 and J usage is TRBJ1-2; no reliable D call. This CDR3 has 14 amino acids. Germline V CDR1 and CDR2: LNHDA, SQIVND (reference sequence). Between the trimmed V and J ends, which lost 0 bases and 7 bases, there was a span of 12 bases. The CDR3 DNA follows: TGTGCCAGTAGTATAGATGGAGGGAGCATTGGCTACACCTTC. It translates to CASSIDGGSIGYTF.

The V gene is TRBV2, the J gene TRBJ2-3; the match to TRBD2 covers 7 bases. The ends lost 9 bases at V and 2 bases at J; junction bases unmatched: 8. Germline V lookup: CDR1 SNHLY, CDR2 FYNNEI. The CDR3 length is 14 residues. The CDR3 here is CARRREGNTDTQYF. The CDR3 nucleotides read TGTGCCAGAAGGAGGGAGGGAAACACAGATACGCAGTATTTT.

This sequence joins TRBV6-5 and TRBJ2-7; 8 nucleotides match TRBD1. J gave up 0 bases and V 4 bases, and 8 bases lay outside the gene matches. There are 16 residues in the CDR3. CDR1 is MNHEY and CDR2 is SVGAGI in the germline V gene. The CDR3 loop reads CASSSRGRFASYEQYF. Written as DNA, the CDR3 is TGTGCCAGCAGTTCCAGGGGGCGCTTCGCCTCCTACGAGCAGTACTTC.

This clone was counted a single time. The chain uses TRBV18 and TRBJ2-5; D may be TRBD2 (5 bases). This CDR3 has 15 residues. Germline CDR1 and CDR2: KGHSH and LQKENI. The V end was cut by 3 bases, the J end by 2 bases, with 13 bases between. The CDR3 DNA follows: TGTGCCAGCTCACCTACAGCGACGGGGCAAGAGACCCAGTACTTC. This encodes CASSPTATGQETQYF.

This chain connects TRBV2 to TRBJ2-4, with TRBD2 identical over 10 bases. The CDR3 totals 16 residues. V lost 7 bases and J lost 9; bases outside the gene matches: 15. Germline V gives CDR1 SNHLY, CDR2 FYNNEI. CDR3 DNA sequence: TGTGCCAGCAACAGGGGACTAGCGCTATCCGAAGGCATTCAGTACTTC. Translated, it gives CASNRGLALSEGIQYF.

The gene calls are TRBV6-6 and TRBJ2-7, with D tentatively TRBD2 (5 bases). Germline lookup yields CDR1 MNHNY and CDR2 SVGAGI (reference sequence). This CDR3 is 15 amino acids long. V lost 6 bases, J lost 2 bases, and 17 bases lay in between. CDR3 sequence reads: CASSNLEDGTYEQYF. Here the CDR3 DNA reads TGTGCCAGCAGCAATTTGGAGGACGGAACCTACGAGCAGTACTTC.

This chain links TRBV7-2 with TRBJ2-7, with a weak D call TRBD1 (5 bases). The CDR3 spans 15 residues. V shed 1 base and J shed 2 bases, with 12 bases lying between them. Germline lookup yields CDR1 SGHTA and CDR2 FQGNSA. CDR3: CASSLVWGAAYEQYF. The CDR3 DNA reads as TGTGCCAGCAGCTTAGTTTGGGGCGCGGCCTACGAGCAGTACTTC. The full variable domain, in which reference TRBV7-2 and TRBJ2-7 provide the parts outside the CDR3, is GAGVSQSPSNKVTEKGKDVELRCDPISGHTALYWYRQSLGQGLEFLIYFQGNSAPDKSGLPSDRFSAERTGGSVSTLTIQRTQQEDSAVYLCASSLVWGAAYEQYFGPGTRLTVT.